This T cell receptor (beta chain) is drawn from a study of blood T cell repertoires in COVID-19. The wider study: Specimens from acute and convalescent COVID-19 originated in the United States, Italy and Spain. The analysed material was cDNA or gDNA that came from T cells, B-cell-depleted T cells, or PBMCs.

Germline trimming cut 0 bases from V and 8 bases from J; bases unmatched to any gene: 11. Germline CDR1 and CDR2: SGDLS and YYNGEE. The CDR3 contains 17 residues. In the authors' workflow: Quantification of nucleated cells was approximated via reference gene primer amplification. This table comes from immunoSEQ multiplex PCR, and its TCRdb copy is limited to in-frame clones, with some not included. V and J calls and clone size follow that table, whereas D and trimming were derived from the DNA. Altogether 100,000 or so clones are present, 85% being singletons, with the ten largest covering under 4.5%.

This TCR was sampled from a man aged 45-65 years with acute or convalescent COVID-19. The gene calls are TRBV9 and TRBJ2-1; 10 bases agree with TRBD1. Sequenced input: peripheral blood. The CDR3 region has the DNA TGTGCCAGCAGCGTAGTCCCCCCGGGACAGGGGACCGATGAGCAGTTCTTC. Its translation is CASSVVPPGQGTDEQFF.